This T cell receptor beta chain was sequenced during a study of blood T cell repertoires in COVID-19. Study as a whole: The United States, Italy and Spain were the sources of the acute and convalescent COVID-19 samples. T cells, B-cell-depleted T cells, or PBMCs supplied cDNA or gDNA.

Original processing methods: Nucleated cell counts were estimated from reference gene primer amplification. The data were produced by immunoSEQ multiplex PCR, yet TCRdb's version contains in-frame clones alone and is incomplete. The V and J calls and clone size were taken over from that table, and D and trimming were inferred from the DNA. The table shows about 120,000 clones, with approximately 88% occurring only once. This CDR3 region has 15 residues. V was clipped by 5 bases and J by 0 bases; unmatched bases: 6. Per the germline V gene, CDR1 is SEHNR and CDR2 is FQNEAQ (reference sequence). The receptor was derived from a woman in her sixties or seventies with acute or convalescent COVID-19. The chain joins TRBV7-9 to TRBJ1-1, with 7 bases that match TRBD1. The sample was peripheral blood. Here the CDR3 reads CASSIRGQLNTEAFF. The CDR3 nucleotides are TGTGCCAGCAGCATCAGGGGACAGTTGAACACTGAAGCTTTCTTT.